This note documents a single T cell receptor (beta chain) sequence. This sample stems from a study of OX40 agonist ivuxolimab in advanced cancers. For the study at large: Under the entry rules, prior anti-PD-1, anti-PD-L1 or anti-CTLA-4 therapy was allowed, and roughly 41% had some.

Assay used: immunoSEQ multiplex PCR; TCRdb lists only in-frame clones, some missing. The sample contains tens of thousands of clones, around 87% of which appear only once. The sequence was obtained from an adult with an advanced solid tumor such as melanoma, head and neck, liver or kidney cancer. The sample in question was CD4+ or CD8+ T cells sorted from blood, obtained in a trial of the OX40 agonist ivuxolimab.

The CDR3 sequence is CASSYSRQNEKLFF. CDR3 nucleotide sequence: TGTGCCAGCAGTTACTCCCGGCAGAATGAAAAACTGTTTTTT. This chain connects TRBV6-5 to TRBJ1-4; D unclear. CDR3 length: 14 amino acids. Germline V CDR1 and CDR2: MNHEY, SVGAGI. Trimming stripped 0 bases from V and 5 bases from J, with 7 bases between.